Below, 19 T cell receptor beta chains from the same sample are listed, as sequenced in a study of blood T cell repertoires in COVID-19. The method was immunoSEQ multiplex PCR; TCRdb's version includes in-frame clones alone and lacks a portion of them. The sample contains 240,000 or so clones, around nine tenths of which appear only once. Sequencing was carried out using peripheral blood. These TCRs come from a woman aged 70-85 years with active or convalescent COVID-19.

The chain recombines TRBV2 with TRBJ1-2; no reliable D call. V lost 6 bases and J 4 bases, leaving 9 bases between the germline ends. The CDR3 contains 12 residues. Germline loops: CDR1 SNHLY, CDR2 FYNNEI. The CDR3 reads CASRAEGYGYTF. The CDR3 DNA follows: TGTGCCAGCAGAGCGGAGGGCTATGGCTACACCTTC. Using reference TRBV2 and TRBJ1-2 for the parts outside the CDR3, the full variable domain is EPEVTQTPSHQVTQMGQEVILRCVPISNHLYFYWYRQILGQKVEFLVSFYNNEISEKSEIFDDQFSVERPDGSNFTLKIRSTKLEDSAMYFCASRAEGYGYTFGSGTRLTVV.

J is TRBJ2-7 and V is TRBV5-6, with TRBD1 matching over 9 bases. V lost 2 bases to trimming and J lost 3 bases; unmatched junction nucleotides: 6. The CDR3 contains 15 residues. The V gene's germline CDR1 is SGHDT and CDR2 YYEEEE. The CDR3 spells CASSFIGQGLYEQYF. The DNA for the CDR3 is TGTGCCAGCAGCTTCATAGGACAGGGGCTCTACGAGCAGTACTTC. The variable domain in full, with the rest retrieved from reference TRBV5-6 and TRBJ2-7, is DAGVTQSPTHLIKTRGQQVTLRCSPKSGHDTVSWYQQALGQGPQFIFQYYEEEERQRGNFPDRFSGHQFPNYSSELNVNALLLGDSALYLCASSFIGQGLYEQYFGPGTRLTVT.

This chain uses TRBV27 with TRBJ1-1; D gene uncertain. The CDR3 sequence is 16 residues long. Germline assignment: CDR1 MNHEY and CDR2 SMNVEV (reference sequence). The V gene lost 2 bases and the J gene lost 0 bases, with 13 bases spanning the gap. CDR3: CASSLSFILLNTEAFF. DNA for the CDR3: TGTGCCAGCAGTTTAAGCTTCATCCTACTGAACACTGAAGCTTTCTTT.

The chain has TRBV7-9 and TRBJ2-7; 7 bases agree with TRBD1. The CDR3 has 14 residues. Germline V gene data show CDR1 as SEHNR and CDR2 as FQNEAQ (reference sequence). Trimming at V came to 3 bases and at J to 2 bases, leaving 4 bases not matched to a gene. CDR3 region: CASSFWDSTYEQYF. As DNA, the CDR3 is TGTGCCAGCAGCTTCTGGGACAGCACCTACGAGCAGTACTTC.

The V call is TRBV10-2, the J call TRBJ2-7, with TRBD1 identical over 8 bases. CDR1 and CDR2 from the germline V gene are WSHSY and SAAADI. V was clipped by 5 bases and J by 4 bases; unmatched bases: 13. The CDR3 runs 16 residues. The CDR3 region has the DNA TGCGCCAGCAGTAACCCTTCAGGGGGCGGTCATTACGAGCAGTACTTC. This sequence encodes CASSNPSGGGHYEQYF.

This rearrangement joins TRBV7-9 to TRBJ2-2; no clear D. Trimming shortened V by 1 base and J by 0 bases, and 9 bases separated the two germline ends. Germline CDR1 reads SEHNR; CDR2 reads FQNEAQ (reference sequence). This CDR3 is 16 amino acids long. The CDR3 protein is CASSLVALSNTGELFF. The CDR3 coding sequence is TGTGCCAGCAGCTTAGTTGCGTTATCGAACACCGGGGAGCTGTTTTTT.

The chain has TRBV5-4 and TRBJ2-3, with 7 bases aligning to TRBD1. Per the germline V gene, CDR1 is SGHNT and CDR2 is YYREEE (reference sequence). There are 13 residues in the CDR3. Trimming removed 1 base from V and 5 bases from J; junction bases left unmatched: 1. DNA for the CDR3: TGTGCCAGCAGCTTGTACAGGGGAGATACGCAGTATTTT. As protein: CASSLYRGDTQYF.

The chain carries TRBV7-2 and TRBJ2-7, with D tentatively TRBD1 (6 bases). V gave up 4 bases and J gave up 0 bases, with 13 bases separating them. This CDR3 has 15 amino acids. Germline loops: CDR1 SGHTA, CDR2 FQGNSA. CDR3 amino acids: CASSSSRGSSYEQYF. DNA of the CDR3: TGTGCCAGCAGCTCCTCGAGGGGGTCCTCCTACGAGCAGTACTTC.

This clone was detected only a few times. V gene TRBV2 combines with J gene TRBJ1-1, with D uncertain. The germline V and J ends were trimmed by 7 bases and 5 bases, with 17 bases remaining between them. CDR3 length: 14 amino acids. Germline V lookup: CDR1 SNHLY, CDR2 FYNNEI. In DNA, the CDR3 is TGTGCCAGCACCCTTGAGGGTATGGAAACTGAAGCTTTCTTT. It translates to CASTLEGMETEAFF.

In nucleotides, the CDR3 is TGTGCCAGTACTCTGGTTGGGACAGGAGCTAACTATGGCTACACCTTC. It specifies CASTLVGTGANYGYTF. This chain links TRBV19 with TRBJ1-2; TRBD1 matches 8 bases. The CDR3 loop spans 16 amino acids. CDR1 is LNHDA, CDR2 SQIVND, per germline (reference sequence). V was clipped by 7 bases and J by 0 bases; unmatched bases: 10.

V and J are TRBV3-1 (or the pseudogene TRBV3-2) and TRBJ2-1; TRBD1 matches 7 bases. From germline, CDR1 is LGHDT and CDR2 YNNKEL (reference sequence). CDR3 length: 13 residues. With 6 bases clipped from V and 9 bases from J, the junction kept 8 bases outside the gene matches. The CDR3 sequence: CASSSGTVVEQFF. CDR3 DNA sequence: TGTGCCAGCAGTTCCGGGACAGTGGTTGAGCAGTTCTTC.

The chain employs TRBV13 and TRBJ2-5, with D maybe TRBD2 (5 bases). Between the trimmed V and J ends, which lost 3 bases and 7 bases, there was a span of 12 bases. CDR3 length: 13 amino acids. CDR1 is PRHDT, CDR2 FYEKMQ, per germline (reference sequence). This chain's CDR3 is CASSFKGAGTQYF. CDR3 sequence (DNA): TGTGCCAGCAGCTTTAAAGGCGCGGGGACCCAGTACTTC.

The V and J genes are TRBV7-2 and TRBJ1-2, with 8 bases lining up with TRBD1. Trimming removed 5 bases from V and 4 bases from J; junction bases left unmatched: 6. The CDR3 runs to 14 residues. Germline V gene data show CDR1 as SGHTA and CDR2 as FQGNSA. Written as DNA, the CDR3 is TGTGCCAGCAGCCCCGGGACAGGCGTCTATGGCTACACCTTC. This sequence encodes CASSPGTGVYGYTF.

The chain has TRBV2 and TRBJ1-4, with D possibly TRBD1 on 6 matching bases. The V and J ends lost 5 bases and 8 bases respectively, with 21 bases between them. CDR3 length: 16 residues. From germline, CDR1 is SNHLY and CDR2 FYNNEI. The CDR3 loop reads CASSYPRDMFGEKLFF. DNA of the CDR3: TGTGCCAGCAGTTACCCCCGGGACATGTTTGGCGAAAAACTGTTTTTT.

The chain combines TRBV4-1 with TRBJ1-6; no reliable D call. Trimming shortened V by 3 bases and J by 12 bases, and 21 bases separated the two germline ends. This CDR3 comprises 16 residues. Germline CDR1 reads MGHRA; CDR2 reads YSYEKL. The CDR3 nucleotides read TGCGCCAGCAGCCAGGCCGGTGGCAGGAATTTGGGACCCCTCCACTTT. This sequence encodes CASSQAGGRNLGPLHF.

This clone was observed once. The chain joins TRBV11-2 to TRBJ2-3; D unclear. The CDR3 has 14 amino acids. In germline, CDR1 is SGHAT, CDR2 FQNNGV. V was clipped by 5 bases and J by 2 bases, with 11 bases between them. The CDR3 loop reads CASSPRLSTDTQYF. As DNA, the CDR3 is TGTGCCAGCAGCCCCAGACTGTCCACAGATACGCAGTATTTT.

Note on this clone: This sample also contains other DNA sequences that code for the same CDR3. The genes are TRBV27 and TRBJ1-1, with a possible D match to TRBD1 (5 bases). V was cut by 6 bases and J by 4 bases, with 12 bases left in between. Germline V gene lookup returns CDR1 MNHEY and CDR2 SMNVEV (reference sequence). The CDR3 sequence is 13 residues long. In DNA, the CDR3 is TGTGCCAGCAGCCTCCTGGGGGGCACTGAAGCTTTCTTT. Encoded protein: CASSLLGGTEAFF.

This chain connects TRBV20-1 to TRBJ2-2; D may be TRBD2 (5 bases). There are 11 residues in the CDR3. The germline V gene has CDR1 DFQATT and CDR2 SNEGSKA (reference sequence). V lost 5 bases, J lost 7 bases, and 8 bases lay in between. CDR3 protein: CSAPRGGELFF. The CDR3 region has the DNA TGCAGTGCTCCTCGGGGCGGGGAGCTGTTTTTT.

The chain joins TRBV2 to TRBJ2-5; 7 bases fit TRBD2. The germline CDR1 and CDR2 sequences are SNHLY and FYNNEI. This CDR3 comprises 12 residues. V gave up 8 bases and J gave up 1 base; unmatched junction bases: 1. CDR3 nucleotide sequence: TGTGCCAGCGGGAGGGTCCAAGAGACCCAGTACTTC. It translates to CASGRVQETQYF.